This T cell receptor (beta chain) was identified during a study of T cell repertoires in cytomegalovirus infection. Study information: Both a matching HLA type and CMV infection were indicated by public TCR beta signatures.

This clonotype showed up many times. What it binds is unknown. TCRdb passed the reads through MiXCR, listing each CDR3 protein once. The table lists hundreds of thousands of distinct CDR3 sequences, 15% to 20% of them singletons. Study observations and caveats: What dominated the ex vivo response were HLA-C-restricted CMV-specific TCR beta clonotypes. Identification of carriers of CMV plus the relevant HLA was achieved through cumulative public TCR beta family frequency.

The ends were cut back, 1 base at V and 2 bases at J, with 15 bases in the middle. The CDR3 contains 18 residues. Germline assignment: CDR1 SGHTA and CDR2 FQGNSA. This TCR came from a human donor in good health (CMV status not recorded). Some clones in this sample may be carry-over from other donors' samples. The specimen was PBMCs. The chain links TRBV7-2 to TRBJ1-6, with a possible D match to TRBD1 (6 bases). CDR3 in amino acids: CASSLEGVGGAYNSPLHF. The CDR3 nucleotides read TGTGCCAGCAGCTTAGAGGGGGTAGGAGGGGCCTATAATTCACCCCTCCACTTT.